Here is one T cell receptor beta chain with its context. The CDR3 has 16 amino acids. The germline V and J ends were trimmed by 5 bases and 0 bases, with 15 bases remaining between them. The sample is drawn from a study of T-cell reconstitution after alpha-beta-depleted transplantation in children. For TCRbeta, the library was prepared with unique molecular identifiers. TCRdb passed the PCR reads through MiXCR, listing each CDR3 protein once. The sample holds about 410,000 distinct CDR3 sequences, over 20% seen once. This sample comprised PBMCs from the stem cell graft donor, obtained from the stem cell graft. V gene TRBV12-3 or TRBV12-4 combines with J gene TRBJ2-3; D is perhaps TRBD1 (5 bases). The TCR originated in a human donor who donated a stem cell graft to a child with acute myeloid leukemia. The CDR3 protein is CASSTHSGWSTDTQYF. The CDR3 DNA sequence: TGTGCCAGCAGTACACACTCAGGGTGGAGCACAGATACGCAGTATTTT.